This TCR beta chain derives from a study of yellow fever vaccine responses in identical twins. The CDR3 is made up of 16 amino acids. TCRdb reprocessed the RT-PCR reads via MiXCR and lists one record per CDR3 protein. The sample lists roughly 18,000 distinct CDR3 sequences, roughly two thirds occurring once. The study's findings and limits: Reported findings indicate that twins' vaccine T cell responses seemed partially convergent, partially personalized.

As concerns this clonotype: What it recognizes is unknown.

The chain employs TRBV21-1 and TRBJ2-1; the table's D call, TRBD1, has no DNA check behind it. TRBV21-1 is listed as a pseudogene. The receptor comes from a woman younger than 30 who received the yellow fever vaccine. Specimen: T cells from blood (PBMCs), unsorted or a sorted subset (not recorded which), collected before or after yellow fever vaccination (not recorded which). The DNA for the CDR3 is TGTGCCAGCAGCAACAGGGACATCGCCAGAAACAATGAGCAGTTCTTC. Residues: CASSNRDIARNNEQFF.